These 26 T cell receptor beta chains were all obtained from the same sample, sequenced in a study of blood T cell repertoires in COVID-19. The assay was immunoSEQ multiplex PCR, and TCRdb's table has in-frame clones only and misses some. This table holds about 240,000 clones, roughly 90% found once. Sequenced: PBMCs or T cells enriched from blood (not recorded which). These receptors were obtained from a woman in her 30s who had recovered from COVID-19.

This clone has only one observation. The chain couples TRBV6-2 or TRBV6-3 to TRBJ1-1; 7 bases map to TRBD1. The CDR3 loop spans 15 amino acids. The ends lost 3 bases at V and 6 bases at J; junction bases unmatched: 10. Germline V gene lookup returns CDR1 MNHEY and CDR2 SVGEGT. DNA of the CDR3: TGTGCCAGCAGTTATAGCTCCGGGACAGTGGCTGAAGCTTTCTTT. Amino acid sequence: CASSYSSGTVAEAFF.

The chain has TRBV10-3 and TRBJ2-1; 7 bases are shared with TRBD2. Germline CDR1 reads ENHRY; CDR2 reads SYGVKD. After removal of 3 bases from V and 5 bases from J, the junction contained 4 bases not matched to a gene. This CDR3 region has 14 residues. In DNA, the CDR3 is TGTGCCATCAGTGACGCTAGCGGAAACAATGAGCAGTTCTTC. This sequence encodes CAISDASGNNEQFF.

A note on this clone: Mismatch with germline at one junction end may stem from a read error. This chain joins TRBV29-1 and TRBJ2-3; 8 bases are shared with TRBD2. In germline, CDR1 is SQVTM, CDR2 ANQGSEA. The CDR3 contains 14 residues. The CDR3 here is CSVALAGGTYTQYF. DNA for the CDR3: TGCAGCGTTGCTCTGGCGGGAGGCACATATACGCAGTATTTT.

V and J are TRBV7-9 and TRBJ1-2, with D unclear. The CDR3 has 12 amino acids. In germline, CDR1 is SEHNR, CDR2 FQNEAQ (reference sequence). V gave up 6 bases and J gave up 7 bases, with 12 bases separating them. CDR3 sequence reads: CASSLQITGYTF. The CDR3 coding sequence is TGTGCCAGCAGTCTACAGATCACTGGCTACACCTTC.

In this sample, this clone turned up a few times. The CDR3 is CASSFLGGGYTF. The CDR3 nucleotides are TGTGCCAGCAGTTTTCTGGGAGGCGGCTACACCTTC. This sequence joins TRBV28 and TRBJ1-2; D not certain. Germline CDR1 reads MDHEN; CDR2 reads SYDVKM. The V gene lost 3 bases and the J gene lost 8 bases, with 10 bases spanning the gap. The CDR3 loop spans 12 amino acids.

This chain uses TRBV6-5 with TRBJ2-6; D is undetermined. CDR1 and CDR2 (germline): MNHEY, SVGAGI. The CDR3 covers 15 residues. V lost 7 bases and J lost 0, with 10 bases in between. The DNA for the CDR3 is TGTGCCAGCACCCCCACCAGCTCTGGGGCCAACGTCCTGACTTTC. This translates into CASTPTSSGANVLTF.

CDR3 in amino acids: CASSSLYEQYF. The CDR3 nucleotides are TGTGCCAGCAGCTCCCTTTACGAGCAGTACTTC. The genes are TRBV7-2 and TRBJ2-7; no reliable D call. This CDR3 has 11 amino acids. CDR1 is SGHTA and CDR2 is FQGNSA in the germline V gene. V was trimmed by 4 bases and J by 4 bases, leaving 5 bases between them.

This clone showed up just once. The gene calls are TRBV24-1 and TRBJ2-1; 9 nucleotides line up with TRBD2. From germline, CDR1 is KGHDR and CDR2 SFDVKD. J gave up 0 bases and V 3 bases, and 2 bases lay outside the gene matches. The CDR3 extends over 16 amino acids. CDR3 sequence (DNA): TGTGCCACCAGTGATCCACTAGCGGGCTCCTACAATGAGCAGTTCTTC. Translated: CATSDPLAGSYNEQFF.

The genes are TRBV5-3 and TRBJ1-2; 11 positions agree with TRBD1. TRBV5-3 is designated an ORF whose function remains uncertain. With 4 bases clipped from V and 4 bases from J, the junction kept 21 bases outside the gene matches. The CDR3 sequence is 20 residues long. DNA for the CDR3: TGTGCCAGAAGCGCAGCCACAGGACAGGGGGCTTTCCGGGGGCCCTATGGCTACACCTTC. Amino acids: CARSAATGQGAFRGPYGYTF.

The chain employs TRBV12-5 and TRBJ2-2, with TRBD1 matching over 9 bases. The CDR3 spans 16 residues. Trimming removed 4 bases from V and 4 bases from J; junction bases left unmatched: 7. From germline, CDR1 is LGHNT and CDR2 FRNRAP. The CDR3 protein is CASGSGDRAVTGELFF. DNA of the CDR3: TGTGCTAGTGGTTCTGGGGACAGGGCTGTCACCGGGGAGCTGTTTTTT.

J is TRBJ1-4 and V is TRBV30, with D possibly being TRBD1 (5 bases). The CDR3 is 16 residues long. V lost 1 base and J 8 bases, leaving 20 bases between the germline ends. Germline CDR1 is GTSNPN and CDR2 is SVGIG (reference sequence). Written as DNA, the CDR3 is TGTGCCTGGAGTGGAGCTTCAGGGAGGGTAGAGGAAAAACTGTTTTTT. Encoded protein: CAWSGASGRVEEKLFF.

This clone was observed a few times. This chain connects TRBV5-1 to TRBJ2-7; D might be TRBD2 (6 bases). Trimming took off 0 bases at V and 3 bases at J, with 16 bases between the two ends. The length of the CDR3 is 16 residues. CDR1 is SGHRS, CDR2 YFSETQ, per germline. The CDR3 loop reads CASSLESGGEFYEQYF. The CDR3 DNA reads as TGCGCCAGCAGCTTGGAAAGCGGAGGGGAGTTCTACGAGCAGTACTTC.

This clone was counted a single time. Here the CDR3 reads CASSSSRGHTGELFF. CDR3 coding DNA: TGTGCCAGCAGTTCCTCCCGAGGTCACACCGGGGAGCTGTTTTTT. This chain connects TRBV6-2 or TRBV6-3 to TRBJ2-2; D is ambiguous. The CDR3 length is 15 residues. V gave up 4 bases and J gave up 3 bases, with 12 bases separating them. Per germline, CDR1 MNHEY and CDR2 SVGEGT.

This chain uses TRBV19 with TRBJ1-2; D possibly corresponds to TRBD1 (5 bases). This CDR3 is built from 13 residues. Germline V gene sequence: CDR1 LNHDA, CDR2 SQIVND (reference sequence). Trimming removed 1 base from V and 6 bases from J, with 9 bases in between. This chain's CDR3 is CASSIASGNGYTF. The CDR3 DNA is TGTGCCAGTAGTATAGCATCAGGGAATGGCTACACCTTC. Combining the CDR3 with reference TRBV19 and TRBJ1-2 gives the whole variable domain DGGITQSPKYLFRKEGQNVTLSCEQNLNHDAMYWYRQDPGQGLRLIYYSQIVNDFQKGDIAEGYSVSREKKESFPLTVTSAQKNPTAFYLCASSIASGNGYTFGSGTRLTVV.

This rearrangement joins TRBV4-3 to TRBJ1-3, with D possibly TRBD1 on 6 matching bases. This CDR3 contains 15 residues. Germline CDR1 and CDR2: LGHNA and YSLEER. Trimming left V 1 base short and J 3 bases short, with 10 bases between. The CDR3 region is CASSQGTAFGNTIYF. The CDR3 nucleotides are TGCGCCAGCAGCCAAGGGACAGCTTTTGGAAACACCATATATTTT.

CDR3 DNA: TGTGCCAGCACCCCTAATGAGGGTGGCCATGGCTACACCTTC. It is translated as CASTPNEGGHGYTF. The rearrangement uses TRBV9 and TRBJ1-2; no reliable D call. Trimming shortened V by 6 bases and J by 6 bases, and 18 bases separated the two germline ends. This CDR3 is 14 amino acids long. The germline V gene encodes CDR1 SGDLS and CDR2 YYNGEE.

The genes are TRBV7-3 and TRBJ2-3; 11 nucleotides align to TRBD2. V was clipped by 5 bases and J by 2 bases; unmatched bases: 6. The CDR3 has 16 amino acids. Germline V gene lookup returns CDR1 SGHTA and CDR2 FQGTGA. The CDR3, as DNA: TGTGCCAGCAGCCCGGGGACTAGCGGAACCACAGATACGCAGTATTTT. Translating gives CASSPGTSGTTDTQYF.

The gene calls are TRBV30 and TRBJ2-7; 11 bases map to TRBD2. The ends lost 2 bases at V and 5 bases at J; junction bases unmatched: 8. The CDR3 runs 15 residues. Germline CDR1 reads GTSNPN; CDR2 reads SVGIG (reference sequence). In DNA, the CDR3 is TGTGCCTGGAGTCGAGGAATAGCGGGAGGGCACGAGCAGTACTTC. It encodes CAWSRGIAGGHEQYF.

V and J are TRBV3-1 (or the pseudogene TRBV3-2) and TRBJ1-6, with D tentatively TRBD1 (5 bases). This CDR3 region has 17 residues. Germline CDR1 LGHDT, CDR2 YNNKEL (reference sequence). V dropped 0 bases and J dropped 6 bases, with 15 bases sitting between them. The CDR3 coding sequence is TGTGCCAGCAGCCAAGAAAGGGCAGGGATCAGTAATTCACCCCTCCACTTT. Translated, it gives CASSQERAGISNSPLHF.

The rearrangement links TRBV28 to TRBJ1-1, with 7 nucleotides matching TRBD1. The CDR3 is 14 amino acids. V was pared by 5 bases and J by 3 bases, with 6 bases of the junction left unmatched. Per germline, CDR1 MDHEN and CDR2 SYDVKM. The CDR3, as DNA: TGTGCCAGCAGTCCGACAGGGTTCGACACTGAAGCTTTCTTT. Amino acid sequence: CASSPTGFDTEAFF.

This rearrangement joins TRBV11-1 to TRBJ2-5; 9 bases agree with TRBD1. Germline V CDR1 and CDR2: SGHAT, FQDESV (reference sequence). CDR3 length: 13 residues. Unmatched junction bases numbered 2, after V lost 6 bases and J lost 3 bases. The CDR3, as DNA: TGTGCCAGCAGTCGGACAGGGGAAGAGACCCAGTACTTC. It codes for CASSRTGEETQYF.

The gene calls are TRBV9 and TRBJ1-2; D perhaps matches TRBD1 (5 bases). The germline CDR1 and CDR2 sequences are SGDLS and YYNGEE. There are 12 residues in the CDR3. V was shortened by 1 base and J by 7 bases, with 8 bases between the two germline ends. CDR3 sequence: CASSVRGSGYTF. For the CDR3, the DNA is TGTGCCAGCAGCGTAAGGGGATCTGGCTACACCTTC.

J is TRBJ2-7 and V is TRBV7-2, with D possibly being TRBD2 (6 bases). The CDR3 is made up of 14 amino acids. The V end was cut by 3 bases, the J end by 2 bases, with 11 bases between. Germline-derived CDR1 and CDR2 are SGHTA and FQGNSA. The CDR3 spells CASSFGGAPYEQYF. The CDR3 DNA is TGTGCCAGCAGCTTTGGCGGGGCCCCCTACGAGCAGTACTTC. Full variable domain (outside the CDR3, taken from reference TRBV7-2 and TRBJ2-7): GAGVSQSPSNKVTEKGKDVELRCDPISGHTALYWYRQSLGQGLEFLIYFQGNSAPDKSGLPSDRFSAERTGGSVSTLTIQRTQQEDSAVYLCASSFGGAPYEQYFGPGTRLTVT.

The chain carries TRBV9 and TRBJ1-2, with D possibly matching TRBD1 (6 bases). The germline V gene encodes CDR1 SGDLS and CDR2 YYNGEE. Trimming shortened V by 3 bases and J by 7 bases, and 13 bases separated the two germline ends. The CDR3 is 13 amino acids. In nucleotides, the CDR3 is TGTGCCAGCAGCGGTCGGACAGTTGCTGGCTACACCTTC. It translates to CASSGRTVAGYTF.

The V call is TRBV4-1, the J call TRBJ2-1; 9 bases agree with TRBD2. The CDR3 runs to 15 residues. Germline V CDR1 and CDR2: MGHRA, YSYEKL. Losses at the gene ends were 1 base for V and 10 bases for J; bases not matched to a gene: 8. The CDR3 coding sequence is TGCGCCAGCAGCCAAGTTAGCGGGAGCATCATGGAGCAGTTCTTC. Amino acids: CASSQVSGSIMEQFF.

This chain joins TRBV7-8 and TRBJ2-1, with 9 bases fitting TRBD2. The CDR3 contains 15 residues. CDR1 is SGHVS, CDR2 FQNEAQ, per germline. V was pared by 1 base and J by 9 bases, with 7 bases of the junction left unmatched. The CDR3 spells CASSLEGGRAGEQFF. DNA for the CDR3: TGTGCCAGCAGCTTAGAAGGCGGGAGGGCCGGTGAGCAGTTCTTC. Supplemented by reference TRBV7-8 and TRBJ2-1, the full variable domain reads GAGVSQSPRYKVAKRGQDVALRCDPISGHVSLFWYQQALGQGPEFLTYFQNEAQLDKSGLPSDRFFAERPEGSVSTLKIQRTQQEDSAVYLCASSLEGGRAGEQFFGPGTRLTVL.